This TCR beta chain was documented in a study of shared clonotypes between healthy human individuals. Points from the study as a whole: Sequencing depth was predicted to influence how clonotypes are shared among donors.

About this clone: The target antigen is unknown.

The naive CD8 population came from CD45RO-negative cells selected for CCR7, without terminally differentiated effector memory CD45RA+ cells. As originally analysed: ImmunoSEQ sequences covered only the junction and lacked quality scores; filtering therefore differed. Repertoires were generated with immunoSEQ multiplex PCR, while TCRdb's copy carries only in-frame clones and drops some. V and J calls and clone size come straight from that table; D and trimming were deduced from the DNA. The data show around 2,100,000 clones, roughly 94% seen once. The CDR3 extends over 15 amino acids. Germline V CDR1 and CDR2: SGHRS, YFSETQ. The V end was cut by 0 bases, the J end by 4 bases, with 13 bases between.

The origin of this receptor is a man between 18 and 29 years old in good health. V is TRBV5-1 and J is TRBJ2-5; D gene uncertain. Sequenced: naive CD8+ T cells sorted from blood. CDR3 bases: TGCGCCAGCAGCTTGGAAGTTGGTAGCCGAGAGACCCAGTACTTC. Protein: CASSLEVGSRETQYF.